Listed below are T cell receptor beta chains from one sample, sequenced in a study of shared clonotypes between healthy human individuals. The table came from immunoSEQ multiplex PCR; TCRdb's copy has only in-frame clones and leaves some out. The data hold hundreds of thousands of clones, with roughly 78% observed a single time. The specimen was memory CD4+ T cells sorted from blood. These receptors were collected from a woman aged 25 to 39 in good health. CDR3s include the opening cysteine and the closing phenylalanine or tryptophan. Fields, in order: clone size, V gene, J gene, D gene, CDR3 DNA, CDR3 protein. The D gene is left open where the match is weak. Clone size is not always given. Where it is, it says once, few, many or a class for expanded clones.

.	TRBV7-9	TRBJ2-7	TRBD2	TGTGCCAGCAGCCCCCGTAGCGGGAGCTCCTACGAGCAGTACTTC	CASSPRSGSSYEQYF
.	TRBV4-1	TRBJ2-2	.	TGCGCCAGCAGCCGAGGCGGGGAGCTGTTTTTT	CASSRGGELFF
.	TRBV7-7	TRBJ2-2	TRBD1	TGTGCCATTAGGACAGGGGGCACCGGGGAGCTGTTTTTT	CAIRTGGTGELFF
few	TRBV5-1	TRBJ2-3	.	TGCGCCAGCAGCTTTGTTACAGTCGCAGATACGCAGTATTTT	CASSFVTVADTQYF
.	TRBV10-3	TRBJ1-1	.	TGTGCCATCAGTGATAACACTGAAGCTTTCTTT	CAISDNTEAFF
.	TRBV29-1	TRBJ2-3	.	TGCAGCGTTGGTTCCGGGGGCACAGATACGCAGTATTTT	CSVGSGGTDTQYF
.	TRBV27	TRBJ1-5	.	TGTGCCAGCAGTTTGCTTTACAGGGCGGGACAGCCCCAGCATTTT	CASSLLYRAGQPQHF
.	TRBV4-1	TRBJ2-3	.	TGCGCCAGCAGCCAAGGCCTCCAATGGGGGACTAGCACAGATACGCAGTATTTT	CASSQGLQWGTSTDTQYF
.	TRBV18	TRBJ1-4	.	TGTGCCAGCTCACGGAGGGGAAGCGATGAAAAACTGTTTTTT	CASSRRGSDEKLFF
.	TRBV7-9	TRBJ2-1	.	TGTGCCAGCAGCTCCAGAGGGGGTGTAAGGACAGTAGGAGGCAATGAGCAGTTCTTC	CASSSRGGVRTVGGNEQFF
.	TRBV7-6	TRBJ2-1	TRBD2	TGTGCCAGCAGCTTAGTGACTAGCGGGAGGTCCTACAATGAGCAGTTCTTC	CASSLVTSGRSYNEQFF
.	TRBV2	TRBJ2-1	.	TGTGCCAGCAGCTCTGGCCCCAATGAGCAGTTCTTC	CASSSGPNEQFF
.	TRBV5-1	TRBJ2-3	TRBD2	TGCGCCAGCAGCCCCGCAACAGCGGGAGGGGTTGATACGCAGTATTTT	CASSPATAGGVDTQYF
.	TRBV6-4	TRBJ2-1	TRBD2	TGTGCCAGCAGTGAATTTCGTGCCGGGGGGGGTGAGCAGTTCTTC	CASSEFRAGGGEQFF